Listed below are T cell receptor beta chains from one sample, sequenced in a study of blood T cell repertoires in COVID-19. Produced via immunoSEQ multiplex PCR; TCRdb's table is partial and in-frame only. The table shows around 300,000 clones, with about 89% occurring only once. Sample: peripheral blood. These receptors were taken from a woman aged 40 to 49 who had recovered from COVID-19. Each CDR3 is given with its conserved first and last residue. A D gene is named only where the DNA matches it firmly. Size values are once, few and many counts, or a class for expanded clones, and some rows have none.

CDR3nt: TGTGCCAGCAGCCGGACAGGGGATAATTCACCCCTCCACTTT
CDR3aa: CASSRTGDNSPLHF
d_gene: TRBD1
v_gene: TRBV3-1/TRBV3-2
abundance: NA
j_gene: TRBJ1-6
len: 14

CDR3nt: TGCAGCGTTGAAGTGGGAGGGGGCTACGAGCAGTACTTC
CDR3aa: CSVEVGGGYEQYF
d_gene: NA
v_gene: TRBV29-1
abundance: once
j_gene: TRBJ2-7
len: 13

CDR3nt: TGTGCCAGCAGTACGACTAGCGCGACAGATACGCAGTATTTT
CDR3aa: CASSTTSATDTQYF
d_gene: TRBD2
v_gene: TRBV6-5
abundance: NA
j_gene: TRBJ2-3
len: 14

CDR3nt: TGTGCCATCAGTGAGGCCCGGGGGGGAGAGCAGTTCTTC
CDR3aa: CAISEARGGEQFF
d_gene: TRBD2
v_gene: TRBV10-3
abundance: NA
j_gene: TRBJ2-1
len: 13

CDR3nt: TGCGCCAGCAGCGAAGCGGGTAGGAGCACAGATACGCAGTATTTT
CDR3aa: CASSEAGRSTDTQYF
d_gene: NA
v_gene: TRBV5-1
abundance: NA
j_gene: TRBJ2-3
len: 15

CDR3nt: TGTGCCAGCAGCTCGGTGCCCTCACCCGGGACAGCCTCAACCTACGAGCAGTACTTC
CDR3aa: CASSSVPSPGTASTYEQYF
d_gene: TRBD1
v_gene: TRBV7-9
abundance: once
j_gene: TRBJ2-7
len: 19

CDR3nt: TGTGCCAGCTCACCTCTGCCAGGGGGCTTTGAAAAACTGTTTTTT
CDR3aa: CASSPLPGGFEKLFF
d_gene: TRBD1
v_gene: TRBV18
abundance: NA
j_gene: TRBJ1-4
len: 15

CDR3nt: TGTGCCAGCAGCTCCGACAGGATGCAGTACTTC
CDR3aa: CASSSDRMQYF
d_gene: NA
v_gene: TRBV7-9
abundance: NA
j_gene: TRBJ2-5
len: 11

CDR3nt: TGTGCCAGCAGCCGAGGGCCAGCGGGCTACGAGCAGTACTTC
CDR3aa: CASSRGPAGYEQYF
d_gene: NA
v_gene: TRBV14
abundance: NA
j_gene: TRBJ2-7
len: 14

CDR3nt: TGTGCCAGCAGCTTAGTTGCGGGAGGAAGCTATGAGCAGTTCTTC
CDR3aa: CASSLVAGGSYEQFF
d_gene: TRBD2
v_gene: TRBV11-3
abundance: NA
j_gene: TRBJ2-1
len: 15

CDR3nt: TGTGCCAGTAGGCCTCGACAGGGATTATCCTCACCCCTCCACTTT
CDR3aa: CASRPRQGLSSPLHF
d_gene: TRBD1
v_gene: TRBV19
abundance: once
j_gene: TRBJ1-6
len: 15

CDR3nt: TGCGCCAGCAGCCAAGAACGCCAGGGAAACGGGGAGCTGTTTTTT
CDR3aa: CASSQERQGNGELFF
d_gene: NA
v_gene: TRBV4-1
abundance: once
j_gene: TRBJ2-2
len: 15

CDR3nt: TGTGCCAGCAGTGGGGACAGCGCAACTAATGAAAAACTGTTTTTT
CDR3aa: CASSGDSATNEKLFF
d_gene: TRBD1
v_gene: TRBV2
abundance: few
j_gene: TRBJ1-4
len: 15

CDR3nt: TGTGCCAGCAGCCTTAAGGGGCCGGTCTACGAGCAGTACTTC
CDR3aa: CASSLKGPVYEQYF
d_gene: NA
v_gene: TRBV7-3
abundance: NA
j_gene: TRBJ2-7
len: 14

CDR3nt: TGTGCCAGCAGCGTAGATCTACAGGGGGTTACCGATGGCTACACCTTC
CDR3aa: CASSVDLQGVTDGYTF
d_gene: TRBD1
v_gene: TRBV9
abundance: NA
j_gene: TRBJ1-2
len: 16

CDR3nt: TGTGCCAGCAGCCTAGCGGGGCCTCATTCAGGGCAGTACTTC
CDR3aa: CASSLAGPHSGQYF
d_gene: TRBD2
v_gene: TRBV6-5
abundance: NA
j_gene: TRBJ2-7
len: 14

CDR3nt: TGTGCCAGCAGTTACGGAGGGACAGGCAATGAGCAGTTCTTC
CDR3aa: CASSYGGTGNEQFF
d_gene: TRBD1
v_gene: TRBV6-6
abundance: NA
j_gene: TRBJ2-1
len: 14

CDR3nt: TGTGCCAGCAGCTTACAGGGGGCTCAAGAGACCCAGTACTTC
CDR3aa: CASSLQGAQETQYF
d_gene: TRBD1
v_gene: TRBV7-2
abundance: once
j_gene: TRBJ2-5
len: 14

CDR3nt: TGTGCCAGCAGGACTAGCGGGAGTATCGAGCAGTACTTC
CDR3aa: CASRTSGSIEQYF
d_gene: TRBD2
v_gene: TRBV27
abundance: NA
j_gene: TRBJ2-7
len: 13

CDR3nt: TGTGCCAGCAGTTTAGGAGGGGGCAGCGGAGAGACCCAGTACTTC
CDR3aa: CASSLGGGSGETQYF
d_gene: NA
v_gene: TRBV27
abundance: NA
j_gene: TRBJ2-5
len: 15